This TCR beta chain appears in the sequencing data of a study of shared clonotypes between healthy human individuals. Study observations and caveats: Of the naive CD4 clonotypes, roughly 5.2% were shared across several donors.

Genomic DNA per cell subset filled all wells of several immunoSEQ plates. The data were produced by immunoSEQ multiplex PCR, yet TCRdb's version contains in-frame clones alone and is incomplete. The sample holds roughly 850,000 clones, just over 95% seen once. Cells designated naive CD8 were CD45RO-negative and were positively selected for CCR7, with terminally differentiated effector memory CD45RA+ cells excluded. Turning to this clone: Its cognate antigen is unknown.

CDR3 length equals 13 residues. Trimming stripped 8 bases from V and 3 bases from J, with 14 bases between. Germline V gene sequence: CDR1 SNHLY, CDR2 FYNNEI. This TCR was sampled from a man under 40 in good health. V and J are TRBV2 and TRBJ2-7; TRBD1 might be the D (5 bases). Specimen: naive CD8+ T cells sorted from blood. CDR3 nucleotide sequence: TGTGCCAGCGAGGTTAACAGGCGCTACGAGCAGTACTTC. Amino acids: CASEVNRRYEQYF.